The 10 T cell receptor beta chains below come from one sample, sequenced in a study of blood T cell repertoires in COVID-19. Libraries were prepared by immunoSEQ multiplex PCR; TCRdb keeps only in-frame clonotypes and omits some of them. Counted here are 200,000 to 250,000 clones, around four fifths occurring once; the ten biggest clones make up around 18%. What was sequenced was peripheral blood. All receptors derive from a woman aged 80 or older with active or convalescent COVID-19.

This clone was observed a single time. The rearrangement joins TRBV6-5 to TRBJ1-1; perhaps TRBD1 as D (5 bases). Germline V lookup: CDR1 MNHEY, CDR2 SVGAGI. The CDR3 sequence is 13 residues long. Trimming shortened V by 7 bases and J by 3 bases, and 12 bases separated the two germline ends. The CDR3 reads CASTFGGDTEAFF. The CDR3 DNA sequence: TGTGCCAGCACCTTTGGAGGGGACACTGAAGCTTTCTTT.

This chain uses TRBV4-2 with TRBJ1-2, with D maybe TRBD1 (6 bases). This CDR3 region has 15 residues. The germline gives CDR1 LGHNA, CDR2 YNFKEQ. The germline V and J ends were trimmed by 0 bases and 2 bases, with 10 bases remaining between them. The CDR3 is CASSQDLGGNYGYTF. In nucleotides, the CDR3 is TGTGCCAGCAGCCAAGATCTAGGGGGAAACTATGGCTACACCTTC.

The chain employs TRBV6-2 or TRBV6-3 and TRBJ1-2, with no clear D. Deletions cut 0 bases from V and 0 bases from J, with 8 bases between. There are 15 residues in the CDR3. Germline V gives CDR1 MNHEY, CDR2 SVGEGT. CDR3 nucleotides: TGTGCCAGCAGTTACTCGAAAAGCCCTAACTATGGCTACACCTTC. Encoded protein: CASSYSKSPNYGYTF.

This clone showed up just a few times. The J gene is TRBJ2-7, the V gene TRBV5-4; the match to TRBD2 covers 7 bases. Trimming took 4 bases from V and 0 from J; bases not matched to a gene: 4. The CDR3 runs 14 residues. The germline V gene encodes CDR1 SGHNT and CDR2 YYREEE (reference sequence). CDR3 nucleotides: TGTGCCAGCAGCCTGACTAGCTCCTCCTACGAGCAGTACTTC. Amino acids: CASSLTSSSYEQYF.

J is TRBJ2-7 and V is TRBV29-1; 11 positions match TRBD1. CDR3 size: 16 residues. J lost 3 bases, V lost 3 bases, and 10 bases had no gene match. Per the germline V gene, CDR1 is SQVTM and CDR2 is ANQGSEA. CDR3 sequence: CSVEWTGQGADYEQYF. Written as DNA, the CDR3 is TGCAGCGTTGAGTGGACTGGACAGGGGGCAGACTACGAGCAGTACTTC.

This clone was counted only a few times. The chain is built from TRBV3-1 (or the pseudogene TRBV3-2) and TRBJ1-5; TRBD1 is a possible D gene (5 bases). The CDR3 has 13 residues. The V end lost 2 bases, the J end lost 5 bases, and 7 bases lay between the germline ends. The germline V gene encodes CDR1 LGHDT and CDR2 YNNKEL (reference sequence). The CDR3 sequence: CASSQWGDQPQHF. DNA of the CDR3: TGTGCCAGCAGCCAATGGGGGGATCAGCCCCAGCATTTT.

This clone was counted between two and nine times. This sequence joins TRBV12-3 or TRBV12-4 and TRBJ2-7, with 11 bases fitting TRBD2. The CDR3 has 13 residues. J lost 6 bases, V lost 6 bases, and 4 bases had no gene match. DNA for the CDR3: TGTGCCAGCAGACTAGCGGGAGTCAGCGAGCAGTACTTC. This gives the protein CASRLAGVSEQYF.

The chain joins TRBV15 to TRBJ1-5; D possibly corresponds to TRBD1 (5 bases). CDR3 size: 17 residues. With 1 base removed from V and 2 bases from J, the gap between germline ends came to 15 bases. Per the germline V gene, CDR1 is LNHNV and CDR2 is YYDKDF (reference sequence). CDR3 sequence reads: CATSRAGGTSRNQPQHF. CDR3 in DNA: TGTGCCACCAGCAGAGCCGGGGGTACCTCTCGCAATCAGCCCCAGCATTTT.

The chain couples TRBV6-5 to TRBJ2-3; 9 positions agree with TRBD2. With V trimmed by 2 bases and J by 4 bases, 7 bases remained unmatched. The CDR3 runs to 16 residues. Germline V gene sequence: CDR1 MNHEY, CDR2 SVGAGI. CDR3 loop: CASSYGLAGRADTQYF. CDR3 DNA: TGTGCCAGCAGTTACGGCCTAGCGGGGCGCGCAGATACGCAGTATTTT.

For this clone: One end of the junction fails to match germline, which may point to a read error. The chain carries TRBV14 and TRBJ2-7, with TRBD1 as a possible D gene (6 bases). The CDR3 length is 12 residues. Germline V gene data show CDR1 as SGHDN and CDR2 as FVKESK. CDR3 sequence reads: CASSLIVTGLHF. CDR3 coding DNA: TGTGCCAGCAGCCTAATCGTAACAGGGTTGCACTTC.